The rows below give T cell receptor beta chains drawn from one sample of a study of cytomegalovirus exposure and HLA in healthy donors. The method was immunoSEQ multiplex PCR; TCRdb's version includes in-frame clones alone and lacks a portion of them. The sample has about 180,000 clones, more than 65% seen once. Sequenced material: PBMCs. These receptor sequences come from a girl aged 2 to 9 in good health and CMV-seropositive. The CDR3 runs from the conserved cysteine through the conserved F or W. Each record gives: J gene, clone size, V gene, D gene, CDR3 protein, CDR3 DNA. A D gene is named only where the DNA matches it firmly. Expanded clones are given a class, and other clones once, few, many or no size at all.

TRBJ1-5 | - | TRBV19 | TRBD1 | CASTVDRVRNQPQHF | TGTGCCAGTACCGTGGACAGGGTACGTAATCAGCCCCAGCATTTT
TRBJ1-1 | - | TRBV7-8 | - | CASSLVSVRDTEAFF | TGTGCCAGCAGCTTAGTATCTGTCAGGGACACTGAAGCTTTCTTT
TRBJ2-3 | - | TRBV19 | - | CASKAYGGGRTDTQYF | TGTGCCAGTAAGGCTTACGGTGGGGGCCGCACAGATACGCAGTATTTT
TRBJ2-2 | - | TRBV10-3 | TRBD1 | CAISRDSWEKRLTGELFF | TGTGCCATCAGCAGGGACAGTTGGGAGAAACGATTAACCGGGGAGCTGTTTTTT
TRBJ1-3 | - | TRBV2 | - | CASSEVAVSGNTIYF | TGTGCCAGCAGTGAAGTGGCAGTCTCTGGAAACACCATATATTTT
TRBJ2-7 | - | TRBV28 | TRBD2 | CASTLSGRGEQYF | TGTGCCAGCACCCTTAGCGGGAGGGGGGAGCAGTACTTC
TRBJ2-7 | - | TRBV4-1 | TRBD2 | CASSQPTSGYEQYF | TGCGCCAGCAGCCAACCGACTAGCGGGTACGAGCAGTACTTC
TRBJ2-2 | - | TRBV2 | TRBD2 | CASSDVILAGGQGGELFF | TGTGCCAGCAGTGATGTTATTCTAGCGGGAGGACAGGGCGGGGAGCTGTTTTTT
TRBJ1-2 | once | TRBV19 | TRBD1 | CASSSRTGPYGYTF | TGTGCCAGTAGTTCACGGACAGGGCCCTATGGCTACACCTTC
TRBJ1-2 | - | TRBV5-6 | TRBD1 | CASSPGTGVGYTF | TGTGCCAGCAGCCCTGGGACAGGGGTTGGCTACACCTTC
TRBJ2-1 | few | TRBV2 | TRBD2 | CASSPLAGEPYNEQFF | TGTGCCAGCAGTCCACTAGCGGGAGAACCCTACAATGAGCAGTTCTTC
TRBJ2-7 | - | TRBV10-3 | TRBD1 | CAISEGQGASYEQYF | TGTGCCATCAGTGAAGGACAGGGGGCTTCCTACGAGCAGTACTTC
TRBJ1-5 | - | TRBV7-9 | - | CASSLVGAGIDNQPQHF | TGTGCCAGCAGCTTAGTGGGGGCAGGGATTGACAATCAGCCCCAGCATTTT
TRBJ2-2 | - | TRBV7-3 | TRBD1 | CASGQGGTGELFF | TGTGCCAGCGGACAGGGTGGCACCGGGGAGCTGTTTTTT
TRBJ2-7 | - | TRBV2 | - | CASSGAGDSLLYEQYF | TGTGCCAGCAGTGGTGCCGGGGATTCTCTACTCTACGAGCAGTACTTC
TRBJ1-6 | - | TRBV2 | - | CASSGSGNSPLHF | TGTGCCAGCAGTGGGTCAGGGAACTCACCCCTCCACTTT
TRBJ2-1 | - | TRBV6-4 | TRBD2 | CASSVTSGGHYNEQFF | TGTGCCAGCAGTGTGACTAGCGGGGGGCATTACAATGAGCAGTTCTTC
TRBJ2-1 | - | TRBV7-2 | TRBD2 | CASSETSGGSQGFF | TGTGCCAGCAGCGAGACTAGCGGGGGGTCACAAGGATTCTTC
TRBJ2-3 | once | TRBV4-1 | - | CASSQMILLVGDTQYF | TGCGCCAGCAGCCAAATGATCCTACTAGTGGGAGATACGCAGTATTTT
TRBJ1-1 | - | TRBV19 | - | CASNQDRLNTEAFF | TGTGCCAGTAACCAAGACAGGCTTAACACTGAAGCTTTCTTT
TRBJ1-1 | - | TRBV25-1 | - | CASTSLNTEAFF | TGTGCCAGTACATCATTGAACACTGAAGCTTTCTTT
TRBJ2-1 | - | TRBV25-1 | - | CASSDYEQFF | TGTGCCAGCAGTGACTATGAGCAGTTCTTC
TRBJ2-4 | once | TRBV4-1 | - | CASSQVGRQKLAKNIQYF | TGCGCCAGCAGCCAAGTCGGGAGACAAAAACTAGCCAAAAACATTCAGTACTTC
TRBJ2-7 | - | TRBV5-7 | TRBD1 | CASSPPGRGPYEQYF | TGTGCCAGCAGCCCCCCGGGCAGGGGGCCCTACGAGCAGTACTTC
TRBJ2-1 | - | TRBV11-3 | - | CASSLPGEGLSDEQFF | TGTGCCAGCAGCCTTCCCGGTGAGGGACTGTCAGATGAGCAGTTCTTC
TRBJ1-2 | - | TRBV19 | TRBD1 | CASTQGTGGFYGYTF | TGTGCCAGTACTCAGGGGACAGGGGGCTTCTATGGCTACACCTTC
TRBJ2-2 | - | TRBV6-1 | TRBD1 | CASSGGQIAGELFF | TGTGCCAGCAGTGGGGGACAGATCGCCGGGGAGCTGTTTTTT
TRBJ2-7 | - | TRBV6-1 | TRBD1 | CASSRQGSAYEQYF | TGTGCCAGCTCCCGACAGGGTAGCGCCTACGAGCAGTACTTC
TRBJ2-1 | - | TRBV4-1 | - | CASSLGEVYNEQFF | TGCGCCAGCAGCTTAGGTGAGGTCTACAATGAGCAGTTCTTC
TRBJ1-6 | - | TRBV7-6 | TRBD1 | CASSARQGNSPLHF | TGTGCCAGCAGCGCTCGACAGGGTAATTCACCCCTCCACTTT
TRBJ2-6 | - | TRBV28 | - | CASSLTGSGANVLTF | TGTGCCAGCAGTTTAACCGGCTCTGGGGCCAACGTCCTGACTTTC
TRBJ1-2 | - | TRBV27 | TRBD1 | CASSLRTGYGYTF | TGTGCCAGCAGTCTGCGGACAGGCTATGGCTACACCTTC
TRBJ2-7 | - | TRBV6-6 | TRBD1 | CASRTNRGSSYEQYF | TGTGCCAGCAGGACCAACAGGGGCAGCTCCTACGAGCAGTACTTC
TRBJ2-1 | - | TRBV5-4 | - | CASSHPTEPSSNEQFF | TGTGCCAGCAGCCATCCGACAGAACCTAGTAGCAATGAGCAGTTCTTC
TRBJ2-1 | - | TRBV2 | - | CASSSGQSSYNEQFF | TGTGCCAGCAGTAGCGGGCAGAGCTCCTACAATGAGCAGTTCTTC
TRBJ2-3 | - | TRBV11-2 | TRBD1 | CASSIQGASTDTQYF | TGTGCCAGCAGTATTCAGGGGGCTAGCACAGATACGCAGTATTTT
TRBJ2-7 | - | TRBV6-1 | TRBD2 | CASSEVGSGGFNEQYF | TGTGCCAGCAGTGAGGTCGGCAGCGGGGGGTTCAACGAGCAGTACTTC
TRBJ2-7 | few | TRBV6-5 | TRBD1 | CASRDRLISEQYF | TGTGCCAGCAGGGACAGGCTCATCTCCGAGCAGTACTTC
TRBJ1-1 | - | TRBV7-3 | TRBD1 | CASRRQGVDTEAFF | TGTGCCAGCAGGCGACAGGGAGTAGACACTGAAGCTTTCTTT
TRBJ1-2 | - | TRBV11-3 | - | CASSLAFGGGYGYTF | TGTGCCAGCAGCTTAGCTTTCGGCGGGGGCTATGGCTACACCTTC
TRBJ1-4 | - | TRBV7-9 | TRBD1 | CASSLAQGGNEKLFF | TGTGCCAGCAGCTTAGCACAGGGGGGTAATGAAAAACTGTTTTTT
TRBJ2-1 | - | TRBV2 | - | CASSEIVREVNEQFF | TGTGCCAGCAGTGAGATTGTGCGGGAAGTGAATGAGCAGTTCTTC
TRBJ1-5 | - | TRBV6-5 | - | CASSLGGYQPQHF | TGTGCCAGCAGTTTAGGGGGTTATCAGCCCCAGCATTTT
TRBJ2-3 | - | TRBV27 | TRBD2 | CASTPLAGGRDTQYF | TGTGCCAGCACCCCTCTAGCGGGGGGGCGGGATACGCAGTATTTT
TRBJ2-7 | - | TRBV6-5 | TRBD2 | CASSYSAGGGYEQYF | TGTGCCAGCAGTTACTCAGCGGGAGGGGGTTACGAGCAGTACTTC
TRBJ1-5 | few | TRBV6-1 | - | CASSEHRVGKPQHF | TGTGCCAGCAGTGAACACAGGGTAGGGAAGCCCCAGCATTTT
TRBJ2-7 | - | TRBV25-1 | - | CASSVRGTYEQYF | TGTGCCAGCAGTGTGCGGGGTACCTACGAGCAGTACTTC
TRBJ2-5 | - | TRBV7-9 | - | CASSGYYSEETQYF | TGTGCCAGCAGCGGATACTATAGCGAAGAGACCCAGTACTTC
TRBJ1-1 | - | TRBV25-1 | - | CASSDRDRNTEAFF | TGTGCCAGCAGTGACAGGGATAGGAACACTGAAGCTTTCTTT